A single T cell receptor (beta chain) is shown here with its context. The antigen is unknown. The data are from a study of CD8+CD57+ T cells in acquired aplastic anemia. Between the trimmed V and J ends, which lost 1 base and 0 bases, there was a span of 23 bases. CDR1 SGDLS and CDR2 YYNGEE come from the germline V gene. This CDR3 has 21 amino acids. CDR3 and TCR beta VDJ profiling relied on a genomic DNA template. One entry per CDR3 protein results from TCRdb running MiXCR on the reads. The table includes around 180,000 distinct CDR3 sequences, approximately 48% detected once. CD8+CD57+ cell expansion, shown by flow cytometry, had occurred in the patients selected for sequencing. The enrolled patients all had severe acquired aplastic anemia. Study-level points and caveats: Patients and controls were not found to differ significantly in CD8+ Simpson's diversity. There were over 25 CD8+ CDR3 sequences that occurred in both patients and controls.

The receptor's source is a human donor with aplastic anemia. Material for sequencing was sorted CD4+, CD8+, or CD8+CD57+ T cells (not recorded which) from PBMCs. The chain carries TRBV9 and TRBJ2-6; the D call may be TRBD1 or TRBD2 (6 bases each). DNA of the CDR3: TGTGCCAGCAGCGTAAGGGAATGGGGGGCAGGGGAATACTCTGGGGCCAACGTCCTGACTTTC. Encoded protein: CASSVREWGAGEYSGANVLTF.